Listed below are T cell receptor beta chains from one sample, sequenced in a study of regulatory and conventional T cells in RAG deficiency. Libraries were prepared by immunoSEQ multiplex PCR; TCRdb keeps only in-frame clonotypes and omits some of them. This table has tens of thousands of clones, around 90% appearing once. These same records also appear under a second study, on regulatory T cells.

Sequenced sample: Tregs sorted from blood. The receptors stem from a human donor in good health. Both conserved end residues are part of each CDR3. The order of the fields is V gene, J gene, CDR3 protein.

TRBV5-1,TRBJ1-1,CASSRPGTGNTEAFF
TRBV7-2,TRBJ1-3,CASSLVWSGEDGNTIYF
TRBV15,TRBJ1-2,CATSIEYAGIGYTF
TRBV19,TRBJ2-3,CASSILPPGSTPQYF
TRBV5-1,TRBJ1-5,CASSLDSNQPQHF
TRBV7-9,TRBJ1-2,CASSSPGLSNYGYTF
TRBV11-2,TRBJ2-1,CASSLTGAGYNEQFF
TRBV25-1,TRBJ2-7,CATCRAGDSGEQYF
TRBV29-1,TRBJ1-2,CSVRLWDSYGYTF
TRBV7-9,TRBJ2-3,CASSSSLASGHGADTQYF
TRBV27,TRBJ1-4,CASSFRAANEKLFF
TRBV5-1,TRBJ2-3,CASSSGGFTDTQYF
TRBV27,TRBJ1-4,CASSLRTGVNEKLFF
TRBV25-1,TRBJ2-1,CASSGGAQGGHEQFF
TRBV12-5,TRBJ2-5,CASGLRDRGKETQYF
TRBV19,TRBJ1-2,CASSTPGKYGYTF
TRBV5-6,TRBJ2-7,CASSSFGGRLFEQYF
TRBV14,TRBJ2-2,CASSQGFRERRAGELFF
TRBV7-9,TRBJ2-1,CASSNPRAGIYNEQFF
TRBV7-2,TRBJ1-3,CASSFGGSGNTIYF
TRBV5-4,TRBJ2-7,CASSLGDGRGREQYF
TRBV5-6,TRBJ1-4,CASNSRMTGHRKF
TRBV10-3,TRBJ2-7,CAISESGLAGGTYEQYF
TRBV6-5,TRBJ2-2,CASSYRDNTGELFF
TRBV5-6,TRBJ1-5,CASSFGQGGQPQHF
TRBV5-1,TRBJ1-4,CASSLGQRYNEKLFF
TRBV7-2,TRBJ2-1,CASSLQRGGLGEQFF
TRBV7-9,TRBJ1-5,CASSPDGPGPFFNQPQHF
TRBV11-2,TRBJ2-5,CASSLDMGVWGETQYF
TRBV7-9,TRBJ2-3,CASRNVLIRTDTQYF
TRBV2,TRBJ2-5,CASSDLAGVQETQYF
TRBV28,TRBJ1-5,CASSLMRSIQPQHF
TRBV7-3,TRBJ2-5,CASSSTTQETQYF
TRBV19,TRBJ1-5,CASSIRPLGVSNQPQHF
TRBV7-8,TRBJ2-3,CASKERSKYRGTDTQYF
TRBV6-4,TRBJ1-2,CASGKSPRDRGGNYGYTF
TRBV6-1,TRBJ1-5,CASSEALRDRGHF